Listed below are T cell receptor beta chains from one sample, sequenced in a study of long-term antiretroviral therapy in people with HIV. Produced via immunoSEQ multiplex PCR; TCRdb's table is partial and in-frame only. The sample lists 25,000 to 35,000 clones, about four fifths occurring once. Specimen: unsorted PBMCs, collected 0.4 years after starting antiretroviral therapy. These receptors all stem from a man younger than 35 with HIV. The CDR3 runs from the conserved cysteine through the conserved F or W. The D gene is left open where the match is weak. A clone size is listed for some rows: how often the clone was seen (once, few, many), or a class if it is expanded.

d_gene: NA
v_gene: TRBV7-9
abundance: NA
j_gene: TRBJ1-5
CDR3nt: TGTGCCAGCAGCTTTGACATAAATCAGCCCCAGCATTTT
CDR3aa: CASSFDINQPQHF

d_gene: NA
v_gene: TRBV28
abundance: NA
j_gene: TRBJ1-1
CDR3nt: TGTGCCAGCAGTTTATACGACGGGGACACTGAAGCTTTCTTT
CDR3aa: CASSLYDGDTEAFF

d_gene: TRBD1
v_gene: TRBV2
abundance: NA
j_gene: TRBJ2-2
CDR3nt: TGTGCCAGCAGACAGGGGCCTAACACCGGGGAGCTGTTTTTT
CDR3aa: CASRQGPNTGELFF

d_gene: TRBD1
v_gene: TRBV6-5
abundance: NA
j_gene: TRBJ2-7
CDR3nt: TGTGCCAGCAGTTACTCTTACGACAGGGAACTGAACGAGCAGTACTTC
CDR3aa: CASSYSYDRELNEQYF

d_gene: NA
v_gene: TRBV13
abundance: few
j_gene: TRBJ1-1
CDR3nt: TGTGCCAGCAGCTTAGCGACAGCCCTTGGAGCTTTCTTT
CDR3aa: CASSLATALGAFF

d_gene: NA
v_gene: TRBV4-3
abundance: NA
j_gene: TRBJ1-2
CDR3nt: TGCGCCAGCAGCCAAGATCGGGATTCCATCTGGGGCTACACCTTC
CDR3aa: CASSQDRDSIWGYTF

d_gene: NA
v_gene: TRBV4-2
abundance: NA
j_gene: TRBJ2-5
CDR3nt: TGTGCCAGCAGCCAAGACCTAAAAGAGACCCAGTACTTC
CDR3aa: CASSQDLKETQYF

d_gene: NA
v_gene: TRBV6-1
abundance: NA
j_gene: TRBJ1-1
CDR3nt: TGTGCCAGCAGTAAGGGTGTGAGATTGAACACTGAAGCTTTCTTT
CDR3aa: CASSKGVRLNTEAFF

d_gene: NA
v_gene: TRBV28
abundance: NA
j_gene: TRBJ2-7
CDR3nt: TGTGCCAGCAGTTTCGGCGAATCCTACGAGCAGTACTTC
CDR3aa: CASSFGESYEQYF

d_gene: NA
v_gene: TRBV6-5
abundance: NA
j_gene: TRBJ2-5
CDR3nt: TGTGCCAGCAGAAGGACCCCGGCGGAGACCCAGTACTTC
CDR3aa: CASRRTPAETQYF

d_gene: NA
v_gene: TRBV4-3
abundance: once
j_gene: TRBJ1-4
CDR3nt: TGCGCCAGCAGCCAAGATCGGGGGGCAAATAATGAAAAACTGTTTTTT
CDR3aa: CASSQDRGANNEKLFF

d_gene: TRBD1
v_gene: TRBV28
abundance: few
j_gene: TRBJ1-5
CDR3nt: TGTGCCAGCAGTACATATCAGGGGGTTGGCAATCAGCCCCAGCATTTT
CDR3aa: CASSTYQGVGNQPQHF

d_gene: NA
v_gene: TRBV19
abundance: NA
j_gene: TRBJ1-2
CDR3nt: TGTGCCAGTAATCGGGCCGGCGTGGGCGGCTACACCTTC
CDR3aa: CASNRAGVGGYTF

d_gene: NA
v_gene: TRBV9
abundance: NA
j_gene: TRBJ1-6
CDR3nt: TGTGCCAGCAGCGTATCCAGAGATGAAGCCCTCGTGCTTGTTGATTCACCCCTCCACTTT
CDR3aa: CASSVSRDEALVLVDSPLHF

d_gene: NA
v_gene: TRBV7-8
abundance: NA
j_gene: TRBJ2-7
CDR3nt: TGTGCCAGCAGCTTAGGTGCTAACGAGCAGTACTTC
CDR3aa: CASSLGANEQYF

d_gene: NA
v_gene: TRBV4-3
abundance: NA
j_gene: TRBJ2-7
CDR3nt: TGCGCCAGCAGCCAAGAATCTGGCGGGGTCTACGAGCAGTACTTC
CDR3aa: CASSQESGGVYEQYF

d_gene: TRBD2
v_gene: TRBV27
abundance: few
j_gene: TRBJ2-7
CDR3nt: TGTGCCAGCAGCCCGACTAGCGCGAGCTCCTACGAGCAGTACTTC
CDR3aa: CASSPTSASSYEQYF

d_gene: NA
v_gene: TRBV16
abundance: NA
j_gene: TRBJ1-6
CDR3nt: TGTGCCAGCAGCCGACCTCTGAATTCACCCCTCCACTTT
CDR3aa: CASSRPLNSPLHF

d_gene: TRBD2
v_gene: TRBV5-6
abundance: NA
j_gene: TRBJ2-3
CDR3nt: TGTGCCAGCAGCGGCTCCGGGACTAGCGGGACTAGCACAGATACGCAGTATTTT
CDR3aa: CASSGSGTSGTSTDTQYF

d_gene: NA
v_gene: TRBV11-2
abundance: NA
j_gene: TRBJ2-5
CDR3nt: TGTGCCAGCAGCTCCCTTAGGGGGGCTGGGGAGACCCAGTACTTC
CDR3aa: CASSSLRGAGETQYF

d_gene: NA
v_gene: TRBV7-9
abundance: NA
j_gene: TRBJ1-1
CDR3nt: TGTGCCAGCAGCTTAGGTGCGGGCTACACTGAAGCTTTCTTT
CDR3aa: CASSLGAGYTEAFF

d_gene: TRBD1
v_gene: TRBV4-2
abundance: NA
j_gene: TRBJ2-7
CDR3nt: TGTGCCAGCAGCCAAGAGGGACAGGGGGGAATCTACGAGCAGTACTTC
CDR3aa: CASSQEGQGGIYEQYF

d_gene: NA
v_gene: TRBV6-5
abundance: few
j_gene: TRBJ2-2
CDR3nt: TGTGCCAGCAGTACGAGGGAGGACACCGGGGAGCTGTTTTTT
CDR3aa: CASSTREDTGELFF

d_gene: NA
v_gene: TRBV7-3
abundance: few
j_gene: TRBJ2-2
CDR3nt: TGTGCCAGCAGCCTCTCCTCAGGGGCCGGGGAGCTGTTTTTT
CDR3aa: CASSLSSGAGELFF

d_gene: NA
v_gene: TRBV9
abundance: NA
j_gene: TRBJ1-5
CDR3nt: TGTGCCAGCAGCGTACAGGGGTTTAATCAGCCCCAGCATTTT
CDR3aa: CASSVQGFNQPQHF

d_gene: NA
v_gene: TRBV4-3
abundance: NA
j_gene: TRBJ2-7
CDR3nt: TGCGCCAGCAGCCAAACTCAGGGTTACGAGCAGTACTTC
CDR3aa: CASSQTQGYEQYF

d_gene: NA
v_gene: TRBV29-1
abundance: NA
j_gene: TRBJ1-4
CDR3nt: TGCAGCGTTGACAGCGGAGGCAGGGCAGGTGAAAAACTGTTTTTT
CDR3aa: CSVDSGGRAGEKLFF

d_gene: NA
v_gene: TRBV6-6
abundance: NA
j_gene: TRBJ2-1
CDR3nt: TGTGCCAGCAGTAATGTAGAATACAATGAGCAGTTCTTC
CDR3aa: CASSNVEYNEQFF

d_gene: NA
v_gene: TRBV6-5
abundance: NA
j_gene: TRBJ1-1
CDR3nt: TGTGCCAGCACCGAGGAGGTGGGCACTGAAGCTTTCTTT
CDR3aa: CASTEEVGTEAFF

d_gene: NA
v_gene: TRBV19
abundance: NA
j_gene: TRBJ2-7
CDR3nt: TGTGCCAGTAGCCGCGACCCTCCGGGGAGCTACGAGCAGTACTTC
CDR3aa: CASSRDPPGSYEQYF

d_gene: NA
v_gene: TRBV6-1
abundance: NA
j_gene: TRBJ2-7
CDR3nt: TGTGCCATCCCAGGGGCGGGCTCCTACGAGCAGTACTTC
CDR3aa: CAIPGAGSYEQYF

d_gene: NA
v_gene: TRBV5-1
abundance: once
j_gene: TRBJ1-1
CDR3nt: TGCGCCAGCAGTCTAGGGAGCCTCCTTGAAGCTTTCTTT
CDR3aa: CASSLGSLLEAFF

d_gene: TRBD1
v_gene: TRBV5-1
abundance: NA
j_gene: TRBJ2-7
CDR3nt: TGCGCCAGCAGTTACGGACAGGAGCTCGAGCAGTACTTC
CDR3aa: CASSYGQELEQYF

d_gene: NA
v_gene: TRBV28
abundance: NA
j_gene: TRBJ1-1
CDR3nt: TGTGCCAGCCCTGAAGCTTTCTTT
CDR3aa: CASPEAFF

d_gene: TRBD1
v_gene: TRBV12-5
abundance: NA
j_gene: TRBJ2-1
CDR3nt: TGTGCTAGTGGACCGGGACAGGGGCCCAATGAGCAGTTCTTC
CDR3aa: CASGPGQGPNEQFF

d_gene: NA
v_gene: TRBV25-1
abundance: NA
j_gene: TRBJ2-5
CDR3nt: TGTGCCAGTAATACGGCAGCCGGGTACCAAGAGACCCAGTACTTC
CDR3aa: CASNTAAGYQETQYF

d_gene: TRBD2
v_gene: TRBV9
abundance: once
j_gene: TRBJ2-1
CDR3nt: TGTGCCAGCAGCGCCGGGACTAGCGACAATGAGCAGTTCTTC
CDR3aa: CASSAGTSDNEQFF

d_gene: NA
v_gene: TRBV6-5
abundance: NA
j_gene: TRBJ2-7
CDR3nt: TGTGCCAGCAGTTACTCGTTTGGACTCGCTTCCTACGAGCAGTACTTC
CDR3aa: CASSYSFGLASYEQYF

d_gene: NA
v_gene: TRBV28
abundance: once
j_gene: TRBJ1-5
CDR3nt: TGTGCCAGCAGCCCCCGCGGCGGCAATCAGCCCCAGCATTTT
CDR3aa: CASSPRGGNQPQHF

d_gene: TRBD1
v_gene: TRBV7-9
abundance: NA
j_gene: TRBJ2-7
CDR3nt: TGTGCCAGCAGCTTAGAGACAGGGGGCTACGAGCAGTACTTC
CDR3aa: CASSLETGGYEQYF